This T cell receptor (beta chain) came from a study of tumor-infiltrating lymphocytes in primary liver carcinoma. This CDR3 contains 15 residues. Germline V gives CDR1 MNHNS, CDR2 SASEGT. V was trimmed by 5 bases and J by 0 bases, leaving 11 bases between them. On this clonotype itself: Possible read error: a much larger clone is one base away.

Researchers generated TCR beta cDNA from 500 ng of total RNA, relying on a constant-region primer. Researchers made the TCR beta libraries by running three nested multiplex PCR rounds with slightly modified ARM-PCR. TRBV1-TRBV30 forward and Cbeta reverse primers drove the first two roughly 10-cycle rounds. One entry per CDR3 protein, called by TCRdb with MiXCR from the multiplex PCR reads. This table holds almost 200,000 distinct CDR3 sequences, about 65% found once. Germline DNA was also extracted, and blood RNA was taken from unsorted whole blood. Sequenced sample: peripheral blood. This TCR came from a woman in her fifties or sixties with primary liver carcinoma and hepatitis B virus infection. The genes are TRBV6-1 and TRBJ2-1; D might be TRBD2 (6 bases). The CDR3 protein is CASSKDGSSYNEQFF. DNA for the CDR3: TGTGCCAGCAGTAAAGACGGGAGCTCCTACAATGAGCAGTTCTTC.